This passage covers 28 T cell receptor beta chains from one sample sequenced in a study of T cells in Graves' hyperthyroidism and ophthalmopathy. TCR beta CDR3 regions were amplified from RNA. HTBI primers drove first-round RT-PCR of the TCR CDR3. TCRdb reanalysed the multiplex PCR reads using MiXCR and keeps one entry per CDR3 protein. The table lists about 500,000 distinct CDR3 sequences, under 20% of them singletons. The sequenced sample was blood. Receptors originate from a woman aged 18-30 years with Graves' ophthalmopathy.

The chain's CDR3 is CASSEAGGLAGELFF. The CDR3 region has the DNA TGTGCCAGCAGTGAAGCAGGGGGCCTGGCCGGGGAGCTGTTTTTT. The chain combines TRBV6-1 with TRBJ2-2, with 7 bases that match TRBD1. The CDR3 extends over 15 amino acids. V trimming: 0 bases; J trimming: 6 bases; junction bases outside the gene matches: 4. Germline loops: CDR1 MNHNS, CDR2 SASEGT.

At least ten counts were recorded for this clonotype. V gene TRBV20-1 combines with J gene TRBJ2-1, with 10 bases identical to TRBD1. After removal of 5 bases from V and 3 bases from J, the junction contained 4 bases not matched to a gene. Germline V gene sequence: CDR1 DFQATT, CDR2 SNEGSKA (reference sequence). The CDR3 has 14 amino acids. The CDR3 bases are TGCAGTGCTGACCGGGACAGGGGCTACAATGAGCAGTTCTTC. This gives the protein CSADRDRGYNEQFF.

This clonotype has ten or more counts. In DNA form, the CDR3 reads TGTGCTAGTGGTCGTCAGGGGGCTCATGGCTACACCTTC. Residues: CASGRQGAHGYTF. The chain is built from TRBV12-5 and TRBJ1-2; TRBD1 matches at 8 bases. The CDR3 totals 13 residues. Germline V CDR1 and CDR2: LGHNT, FRNRAP. V shed 5 bases, J shed 6 bases, and the junction held 5 bases outside the gene matches.

V is TRBV28 and J is TRBJ1-4; the D gene is possibly TRBD1 (6 bases). CDR1 is MDHEN and CDR2 is SYDVKM in the germline V gene. Trimming stripped 5 bases from V and 6 bases from J, with 16 bases between. CDR3 size: 15 residues. The CDR3 sequence: CASSGGGHYDEKLFF. The CDR3 DNA reads TGTGCCAGCAGTGGAGGGGGACACTATGATGAAAAACTGTTTTTT.

This clonotype was detected many times. This rearrangement joins TRBV3-1 to TRBJ1-2; D gene uncertain. The CDR3 has 12 amino acids. The germline CDR1 and CDR2 sequences are LGHDT and YNNKEL (reference sequence). The germline V and J ends were trimmed by 4 bases and 7 bases, with 10 bases remaining between them. CDR3 DNA: TGTGCCAGCAGCCGGGGAGAGGGTGGCTACACCTTC. Amino acids: CASSRGEGGYTF.

The chain has TRBV6-1 and TRBJ2-1; TRBD2 matches at 13 bases. The length of the CDR3 is 18 residues. V lost 5 bases to trimming and J lost 3 bases; unmatched junction nucleotides: 10. CDR1 is MNHNS, CDR2 SASEGT, per germline. DNA of the CDR3: TGTGCCAGCAGTCCAAGGGCGGGACTAGCGGGATACTACAATGAGCAGTTCTTC. This codes for CASSPRAGLAGYYNEQFF.

The CDR3 nucleotides read TGTGCCAGCAGCCACCGGGACCGTTTCTACGAGCAGTACTTC. It codes for CASSHRDRFYEQYF. The rearrangement joins TRBV14 to TRBJ2-7, with D perhaps matching TRBD1 or TRBD2 (5 bases each). Germline lookup yields CDR1 SGHDN and CDR2 FVKESK. This CDR3 has 14 amino acids. The ends were cut back, 3 bases at V and 3 bases at J, with 12 bases in the middle.

This clonotype was recorded many times. V and J are TRBV6-2 or TRBV6-3 and TRBJ1-2; D unclear. CDR1 and CDR2 from the germline V gene are MNHEY and SVGEGT. Between the trimmed V and J ends, which lost 2 bases and 2 bases, there was a span of 6 bases. The CDR3 spans 13 residues. CDR3 sequence reads: CASSYQQNYGYTF. In DNA, the CDR3 is TGTGCCAGCAGTTACCAACAGAACTATGGCTACACCTTC.

This clonotype was found a few times. The chain recombines TRBV4-1 with TRBJ2-7; D not resolved. V was clipped by 0 bases and J by 1 base, with 19 bases between them. Germline V lookup: CDR1 MGHRA, CDR2 YSYEKL. The CDR3 covers 18 residues. The CDR3: CASSQEHRPVIPSYEQYF. In nucleotides, the CDR3 is TGCGCCAGCAGCCAAGAACACAGACCGGTGATCCCGTCCTACGAGCAGTACTTC.

This clonotype was counted many times. The J gene is TRBJ1-1, the V gene TRBV6-1; D is ambiguous. This CDR3 has 14 amino acids. CDR1 is MNHNS and CDR2 is SASEGT in the germline V gene. Trimming took off 5 bases at V and 4 bases at J, with 14 bases between the two ends. The CDR3 sequence is CASSPMGRSTEAFF. The CDR3 nucleotides are TGTGCCAGCAGTCCCATGGGTCGGAGCACTGAAGCTTTCTTT.

This clonotype was seen at least ten times. The V and J genes are TRBV7-2 and TRBJ1-2; TRBD1 matches 11 bases. Germline V CDR1 and CDR2: SGHTA, FQGNSA. V gave up 3 bases and J gave up 6 bases; unmatched junction bases: 9. CDR3 length: 16 residues. The chain's CDR3 is CASSFAFPGQGDGYTF. As DNA, the CDR3 is TGTGCCAGCAGCTTTGCATTTCCGGGACAGGGGGATGGCTACACCTTC. The variable domain in full, completed from reference TRBV7-2 and TRBJ1-2, reads GAGVSQSPSNKVTEKGKDVELRCDPISGHTALYWYRQSLGQGLEFLIYFQGNSAPDKSGLPSDRFSAERTGGSVSTLTIQRTQQEDSAVYLCASSFAFPGQGDGYTFGSGTRLTVV.

The gene calls are TRBV9 and TRBJ2-1; D not certain. The ends were cut back, 4 bases at V and 2 bases at J, with 10 bases in the middle. This CDR3 is built from 14 residues. The germline gives CDR1 SGDLS, CDR2 YYNGEE. This CDR3 is CASSPDGTYNEQFF. In nucleotides, the CDR3 is TGTGCCAGCAGCCCCGACGGAACCTACAATGAGCAGTTCTTC.

This clonotype was seen only a few times. J is TRBJ2-5 and V is TRBV12-5; D is possibly TRBD1 (5 bases). The V end was cut by 0 bases, the J end by 5 bases, with 10 bases between. CDR3 length: 14 amino acids. Germline assignment: CDR1 LGHNT and CDR2 FRNRAP. This CDR3 reads CASGLVPTEETQYF. The CDR3 DNA sequence: TGTGCTAGTGGTTTGGTACCGACAGAGGAGACCCAGTACTTC.

The chain joins TRBV19 to TRBJ1-4; TRBD1 agrees at 9 bases. This CDR3 spans 16 amino acids. V shed 5 bases and J 7 bases; nucleotides not matched to a gene: 11. Looked up from germline, CDR1 is LNHDA and CDR2 is SQIVND (reference sequence). This CDR3 reads CASSLLRDRAVEKLFF. In DNA, the CDR3 is TGTGCCAGTAGTCTACTCCGGGACAGGGCAGTTGAAAAACTGTTTTTT.

This clonotype appeared a few times. The V call is TRBV7-2, the J call TRBJ2-7; D unclear. Trimming took 6 bases from V and 3 from J, leaving 12 bases between them. The CDR3 runs to 13 residues. Germline CDR1 and CDR2: SGHTA and FQGNSA. CDR3 region: CASRSAPGYEQYF. CDR3 nucleotides: TGTGCCAGCAGGAGTGCCCCGGGCTACGAGCAGTACTTC.

This clonotype was found many times. The V and J genes are TRBV3-1 and TRBJ1-4; D might be TRBD1 (5 bases). Germline V gene data show CDR1 as LGHDT and CDR2 as YNNKEL (reference sequence). The CDR3 length is 16 residues. Trimming took 3 bases from V and 2 from J, leaving 13 bases between them. The CDR3 coding sequence is TGTGCCAGCAGCCACGCGGCCTGGGGCACTAATGAAAAACTGTTTTTT. Translation: CASSHAAWGTNEKLFF. The variable domain in full, completed from reference TRBV3-1 and TRBJ1-4, reads DTAVSQTPKYLVTQMGNDKSIKCEQNLGHDTMYWYKQDSKKFLKIMFSYNNKELIINETVPNRFSPKSPDKAHLNLHINSLELGDSAVYFCASSHAAWGTNEKLFFGSGTQLSVL.

This sequence joins TRBV7-6 and TRBJ2-7; D unclear. V was shortened by 4 bases and J by 0 bases, with 10 bases between the two germline ends. The V gene's germline CDR1 is SGHVS and CDR2 FNYEAQ. CDR3 length: 14 amino acids. The CDR3 coding sequence is TGTGCCAGCAGCTCCCTGATAAGCTCCTACGAGCAGTACTTC. It is translated as CASSSLISSYEQYF.

V is TRBV19 and J is TRBJ1-3, with D hard to call. V shed 7 bases and J shed 0 bases, with 16 bases lying between them. The germline CDR1 and CDR2 sequences are LNHDA and SQIVND (reference sequence). The CDR3 totals 16 residues. CDR3 sequence: CASTNRRRNSGNTIYF. The CDR3 DNA is TGTGCCAGTACTAATAGAAGACGGAACTCTGGAAACACCATATATTTT.

A word on this clonotype: This may be a read error, as it is one base from a much larger clone. This chain uses TRBV20-1 with TRBJ2-2, with a weak D call TRBD2 (6 bases). There are 15 residues in the CDR3. Germline lookup yields CDR1 DFQATT and CDR2 SNEGSKA (reference sequence). Trimming removed 0 bases from V and 0 bases from J, with 8 bases in between. The CDR3 nucleotides read TGCAGTGCTAGAGAGGGGGGACCGAACACCGGGGAGCTGTTTTTT. Encoded protein: CSAREGGPNTGELFF.

This clonotype was picked up many times. The chain couples TRBV7-2 to TRBJ2-3; D ambiguous. V lost 1 base, J lost 4 bases, and 12 bases lay in between. Germline values: CDR1 SGHTA, CDR2 FQGNSA. The CDR3 length is 15 residues. This CDR3 reads CASSLGFDTADTQYF. Here the CDR3 DNA reads TGTGCCAGCAGCTTAGGTTTTGATACGGCAGATACGCAGTATTTT.

This clonotype showed up many times. V gene TRBV28 combines with J gene TRBJ2-7; no clear D gene. CDR3 length: 13 amino acids. The ends were cut back, 3 bases at V and 5 bases at J, with 11 bases in the middle. Germline V CDR1 and CDR2: MDHEN, SYDVKM. CDR3: CASSFAPSHEQYF. The CDR3 region has the DNA TGTGCCAGCAGTTTTGCCCCGAGCCACGAGCAGTACTTC.

This clonotype was counted between two and nine times. The V and J genes are TRBV9 and TRBJ2-6; no clear D gene. CDR3 length: 17 residues. V lost 0 bases and J 0 bases, leaving 10 bases between the germline ends. Germline CDR1 reads SGDLS; CDR2 reads YYNGEE. CDR3 sequence: CASSVALASSGANVLTF. The CDR3 DNA reads TGTGCCAGCAGCGTAGCTCTCGCCTCCTCTGGGGCCAACGTCCTGACTTTC.

This clonotype was seen only a few times. The chain recombines TRBV24-1 with TRBJ2-3, with 8 bases fitting TRBD2. Germline-derived CDR1 and CDR2 are KGHDR and SFDVKD. This CDR3 comprises 16 residues. With V trimmed by 4 bases and J by 3 bases, 8 bases remained unmatched. In DNA, the CDR3 is TGTGCCACCAGTGAAGCCGGGGGGGCCTCGACAGATACGCAGTATTTT. Translating gives CATSEAGGASTDTQYF.

The V and J genes are TRBV24-1 and TRBJ2-7, with a weak D call TRBD2 (5 bases). The CDR3 has 12 amino acids. V lost 5 bases and J lost 10, with 14 bases in between. The V gene's germline CDR1 is KGHDR and CDR2 SFDVKD. The CDR3 sequence: CATSAQGGRQYF. The CDR3 bases are TGTGCCACCAGTGCACAAGGCGGGCGACAGTACTTC.

This clonotype was recorded at least ten times. The chain uses TRBV20-1 and TRBJ2-1; possible D gene TRBD2, 6 bases. V lost 0 bases and J 7 bases, leaving 19 bases between the germline ends. The CDR3 runs 16 residues. The V gene's germline CDR1 is DFQATT and CDR2 SNEGSKA (reference sequence). This CDR3 is CSARDALGAGWNEQFF. The CDR3 DNA reads as TGCAGTGCTAGAGATGCCTTAGGAGCGGGTTGGAATGAGCAGTTCTTC.

This clonotype has only a few counts. The V and J genes are TRBV12-3 or TRBV12-4 and TRBJ2-3; 8 nucleotides agree with TRBD2. This CDR3 has 15 amino acids. Trimming took 5 bases from V and 2 from J; bases not matched to a gene: 6. The CDR3 DNA is TGTGCCAGCAGTCGACGGGAGGGAAACACAGATACGCAGTATTTT. Amino acid sequence: CASSRREGNTDTQYF.

The chain uses TRBV19 and TRBJ1-2; 9 bases are shared with TRBD1. Germline assignment: CDR1 LNHDA and CDR2 SQIVND (reference sequence). This CDR3 is 16 amino acids long. Losses at the gene ends were 5 bases for V and 8 bases for J; bases not matched to a gene: 15. The CDR3 DNA reads TGTGCCAGTAGTCCTCCACAATTAACAGGGGGCTGGGGCTACACCTTC. This encodes CASSPPQLTGGWGYTF.

This clonotype was detected ten times or more. This rearrangement joins TRBV28 to TRBJ2-7, with D hard to call. Germline values: CDR1 MDHEN, CDR2 SYDVKM. This CDR3 comprises 12 residues. Trimming shortened V by 1 base and J by 1 base, and 2 bases separated the two germline ends. The CDR3 loop reads CASSLYSYEQYF. In DNA, the CDR3 is TGTGCCAGCAGTTTATATTCCTACGAGCAGTACTTC.